These T cell receptor beta chains were read from a single sample in a study of T-cell memory formation after mild COVID-19. TCRdb re-derived calls from the 5' RACE reads in MiXCR, one entry per CDR3 protein. The sample includes about 58,000 distinct CDR3 sequences, roughly a quarter seen only once; the top ten take about 40%. The specimen sequenced was PBMCs or a T cell subset sorted from them (not recorded which). All receptors come from a man aged 18 to 29 who had mild COVID-19 (a few samples of this study predate the infection). Cell type and time point are not known. Each CDR3 is given with its conserved first and last residue. The D gene is left open where the match is weak. Size is omitted from some rows. Given values are once, few, many or a class for expanded clones.

clone_size j_call d_call v_call cdr3_aa cdr3_nt
- TRBJ2-1 TRBD1 TRBV18 CASRQGAGSEQFF TGTGCCAGCCGACAGGGGGCGGGGAGTGAGCAGTTCTTC
few TRBJ2-6 - TRBV6-2/TRBV6-3 CASSYIFSGANVLTF TGTGCCAGCAGTTACATCTTCTCTGGGGCCAACGTCCTGACTTTC
few TRBJ2-5 - TRBV6-2/TRBV6-3 CASSYWLGGLETQYF TGTGCCAGCAGTTACTGGTTAGGCGGTTTGGAGACCCAGTACTTC
few TRBJ2-1 - TRBV11-2 CASTDDNYYNEQFF TGTGCCAGCACGGACGACAACTACTACAATGAGCAGTTCTTC
- TRBJ2-7 - TRBV20-1 CSARDRRGASYEQYF TGCAGTGCTAGAGATCGGAGGGGGGCCTCTTACGAGCAGTACTTC
- TRBJ2-5 TRBD1 TRBV19 CASTKGGGRGYQETQYF TGTGCCAGTACGAAAGGGGGCGGCAGGGGTTACCAAGAGACCCAGTACTTC
- TRBJ2-1 TRBD2 TRBV2 CASSFLAGGSYNEQFF TGTGCCAGCAGTTTCTTAGCGGGGGGTTCCTACAATGAGCAGTTCTTC
few TRBJ2-3 TRBD2 TRBV5-1 CASSWGLAGSTDTQYF TGCGCCAGCAGCTGGGGACTAGCGGGGAGCACAGATACGCAGTATTTT
- TRBJ1-6 - TRBV7-9 CASSGAPGQQEGPSLHF TGTGCCAGCAGCGGAGCCCCGGGCCAGCAGGAGGGTCCGTCCCTCCACTTT
- TRBJ2-2 TRBD2 TRBV4-3 CASSQDRGGTTGELFF TGCGCCAGCAGCCAAGATCGCGGGGGGACAACCGGGGAGCTGTTTTTT
few TRBJ2-7 TRBD1 TRBV7-9 CASSLLQGDECEQYF TGTGCCAGCAGCCTCTTACAGGGGGACGAGTGCGAGCAGTACTTC
- TRBJ2-2 TRBD1 TRBV4-3 CASSQGVENRGRTGELFF TGCGCCAGCAGCCAGGGCGTGGAGAACAGGGGTCGGACCGGGGAGCTGTTTTTT
many TRBJ2-3 TRBD2 TRBV9 CASSPGTSGGPTDTQYF TGTGCCAGCAGCCCCGGGACTAGCGGGGGGCCCACAGATACGCAGTATTTT
medium-sized TRBJ2-5 - TRBV29-1 CSVGRSQETQYF TGCAGCGTTGGGAGGAGCCAAGAGACCCAGTACTTC
few TRBJ2-2 TRBD2 TRBV14 CASSRVAGLTGELFF TGTGCCAGCAGCCGGGTAGCGGGGTTGACCGGGGAGCTGTTTTTT
few TRBJ2-5 TRBD2 TRBV6-6 CASSKWGGQETQYF TGTGCCAGCAGTAAATGGGGGGGGCAAGAGACCCAGTACTTC
few TRBJ2-2 - TRBV6-2/TRBV6-3 CASSPPTEIVTGELFF TGTGCCAGCAGCCCTCCCACAGAGATTGTAACCGGGGAGCTGTTTTTT
few TRBJ2-3 TRBD2 TRBV4-3 CATSGLAEDTQYF TGCGCCACCTCGGGACTAGCGGAAGATACGCAGTATTTT
- TRBJ2-3 - TRBV5-6 CASSSLGGPTADTQYF TGTGCCAGCAGCTCTCTGGGGGGTCCAACGGCAGATACGCAGTATTTT
few TRBJ1-2 - TRBV12-3/TRBV12-4 CASSFMNYGYTF TGTGCCAGCAGTTTCATGAACTATGGCTACACCTTC
many TRBJ2-4 - TRBV20-1 CSARLQTAKNIQYF TGCAGTGCTAGACTTCAGACAGCCAAAAACATTCAGTACTTC
few TRBJ1-1 - TRBV24-1 CATSGGGNTEAFF TGTGCCACCAGTGGGGGCGGGAACACTGAAGCTTTCTTT
few TRBJ2-7 TRBD2 TRBV20-1 CSARSPSSGGFSYEQYF TGCAGTGCTAGATCCCCTAGTAGCGGGGGGTTCTCCTACGAGCAGTACTTC
few TRBJ2-1 TRBD1 TRBV2 CASSENRGLYNEQFF TGTGCCAGCAGTGAGAACAGGGGGCTCTACAATGAGCAGTTCTTC
- TRBJ1-2 - TRBV7-3 CASSLGGGVDYGYTF TGTGCCAGCAGCTTGGGCGGGGGCGTGGACTATGGCTACACCTTC
- TRBJ2-1 - TRBV7-9 CASSLPGASYNEQFF TGTGCCAGCAGCTTACCGGGGGCCTCCTACAATGAGCAGTTCTTC
many TRBJ2-7 - TRBV28 CASSSTRQERAYEQYF TGTGCCAGCAGTTCCACCCGACAGGAAAGGGCCTACGAGCAGTACTTC
- TRBJ2-7 - TRBV12-3/TRBV12-4 CASTFSGAYEQYF TGTGCCAGCACCTTCAGTGGGGCCTACGAGCAGTACTTC
- TRBJ2-5 - TRBV6-2/TRBV6-3 CASSEGIETQYF TGTGCCAGCAGTGAGGGTATAGAGACCCAGTACTTC
once TRBJ2-1 TRBD1 TRBV5-1 CASSSIQGNEQFF TGCGCCAGCAGCAGCATACAGGGGAATGAGCAGTTCTTC
few TRBJ2-1 - TRBV4-1 CASSQVGQGTYNEQFF TGCGCCAGCAGCCAAGTTGGTCAGGGGACCTACAATGAGCAGTTCTTC
once TRBJ2-1 - TRBV29-1 CSAEQGSGYNEQFF TGCAGCGCCGAACAGGGCTCGGGGTACAATGAGCAGTTCTTC
- TRBJ2-3 - TRBV6-5 CASSYSTGSTDTQYF TGTGCCAGCAGTTACTCGACAGGTAGCACAGATACGCAGTATTTT
- TRBJ2-1 - TRBV5-1 CASSKDSPRNEQFF TGCGCCAGCAGCAAGGACAGCCCCCGGAATGAGCAGTTCTTC
few TRBJ1-1 - TRBV5-1 CASSLEGEFREAFF TGCGCCAGCAGCTTGGAGGGGGAGTTTCGTGAAGCTTTCTTT
- TRBJ2-1 - TRBV5-8 CASSPSGLEQFF TGTGCCAGCAGCCCTAGTGGGTTGGAGCAGTTCTTC
- TRBJ1-2 - TRBV6-2/TRBV6-3 CASSYSIQTVGNYGYTF TGTGCCAGCAGTTACTCGATACAGACCGTTGGGAACTATGGCTACACCTTC
- TRBJ2-7 - TRBV6-2/TRBV6-3 CASTSGGLEQYF TGTGCCAGCACGAGTGGAGGATTGGAGCAGTACTTC
- TRBJ2-4 - TRBV21-1 CASSKVTANRGNIQYF TGTGCCAGCAGCAAAGTTACCGCAAACAGGGGAAACATTCAGTACTTC
many TRBJ2-3 - TRBV20-1 CSPRDKTDYTQYF TGCAGTCCCCGGGACAAAACTGACTATACGCAGTATTTT
- TRBJ2-2 - TRBV4-3 CASSQDRGQRPTGELFF TGCGCCAGCAGCCAAGATAGGGGTCAACGGCCCACCGGGGAGCTGTTTTTT
few TRBJ2-2 - TRBV4-3 CASSQDLGVSGTGELFF TGCGCCAGCAGCCAAGATCTGGGGGTTTCGGGCACCGGGGAGCTGTTTTTT
few TRBJ2-1 - TRBV5-6 CASSLDPASYNEQFF TGTGCCAGCAGCTTAGATCCGGCGTCCTACAATGAGCAGTTCTTC
few TRBJ2-7 - TRBV5-5 CASSFPGTDEQYF TGTGCCAGCAGCTTCCCGGGGACGGACGAGCAGTACTTC
few TRBJ1-1 - TRBV12-3/TRBV12-4 CASSFAGDTEAFF TGTGCCAGCAGTTTCGCCGGGGACACTGAAGCTTTCTTT
few TRBJ2-1 - TRBV5-1 CASSSSTPLEGEFF TGCGCCAGCAGCTCCTCGACGCCCCTCGAAGGAGAGTTCTTC
- TRBJ1-4 - TRBV5-5 CASSLAGLAEKLFF TGTGCCAGCAGCTTGGCAGGGTTGGCAGAAAAACTGTTTTTT
few TRBJ2-1 TRBD2 TRBV7-9 CASRSRVTSVYNEQFF TGTGCCAGTAGGTCCCGGGTGACTAGCGTTTACAATGAGCAGTTCTTC